Listed below are T cell receptor beta chains from one sample, sequenced in a study of T-cell memory formation after mild COVID-19. MiXCR was run by TCRdb on the 5' RACE reads, yielding one entry per CDR3 protein. This table has under 250,000 distinct CDR3 sequences, 8.5% to 9.5% appearing once. Source material: PBMCs or a T cell subset sorted from them (not recorded which). These TCRs come from a man aged 18 to 30 who had mild COVID-19 (a few samples of this study predate the infection). Cell type and time point are not known. The CDR3 runs from the conserved cysteine through the conserved F or W. A D gene is named only where the DNA matches it firmly. The size entry is marked missing in some rows and otherwise reads once, few, many or a size class.

few	TRBJ1-1	NA	TRBV3-1	13	CASSWNTVGEAFF	TGTGCCAGCAGCTGGAACACAGTGGGTGAAGCTTTCTTT
few	TRBJ1-1	NA	TRBV3-1	14	CASSPVQMNTEAFF	TGTGCCAGCAGCCCCGTCCAGATGAACACTGAAGCTTTCTTT
few	TRBJ2-3	NA	TRBV6-5	11	CASSYGNTQYF	TGTGCCAGCAGTTACGGAAATACGCAGTATTTT
many	TRBJ2-7	NA	TRBV20-1	14	CSAYAGGHSYEQYF	TGCAGTGCTTACGCTGGGGGGCACTCCTACGAGCAGTACTTC
NA	TRBJ2-3	NA	TRBV27	17	CASSLSGLLGPTDTQYF	TGTGCCAGCAGTTTAAGTGGGCTTTTGGGGCCGACAGATACGCAGTATTTT
few	TRBJ2-3	TRBD2	TRBV25-1	16	CASSGGGLEGTDTQYF	TGTGCCAGCAGTGGGGGGGGACTAGAAGGCACAGATACGCAGTATTTT
few	TRBJ2-5	TRBD1	TRBV6-5	15	CASSTGTGYQETQYF	TGTGCCAGCAGTACAGGGACAGGGTACCAAGAGACCCAGTACTTC
NA	TRBJ2-3	TRBD2	TRBV20-1	14	CSEVGGKTTDTQYF	TGCAGTGAGGTGGGGGGGAAGACCACAGATACGCAGTATTTT
once	TRBJ2-3	TRBD2	TRBV24-1	16	CATSDPSGGDADTQYF	TGTGCCACCAGTGACCCGAGCGGGGGGGACGCAGATACGCAGTATTTT
once	TRBJ2-3	NA	TRBV6-1	16	CASSEVGRFSTDTQYF	TGTGCCAGCAGTGAAGTTGGAAGGTTTAGCACAGATACGCAGTATTTT
few	TRBJ2-6	TRBD1	TRBV29-1	14	CSVADRAGANVLTF	TGCAGCGTTGCCGACAGGGCTGGGGCCAACGTCCTGACTTTC
many	TRBJ1-6	NA	TRBV7-8	13	CASSYNSDSPLHF	TGTGCCAGCAGCTACAACAGCGATTCACCCCTCCACTTT
many	TRBJ2-1	NA	TRBV7-2	12	CASGKWGNEQFF	TGTGCCAGCGGAAAGTGGGGGAATGAGCAGTTCTTC
many	TRBJ2-2	NA	TRBV4-1	14	CASSAIGSAGELFF	TGCGCCAGCAGCGCGATAGGATCCGCCGGGGAGCTGTTTTTT
NA	TRBJ2-1	NA	TRBV6-2/TRBV6-3	11	CASSRGWEQFF	TGTGCCAGCAGCCGAGGCTGGGAGCAGTTCTTC
NA	TRBJ1-2	NA	TRBV7-2	16	CASSSPRQGHQSGYTF	TGTGCCAGCAGCTCCCCCCGGCAGGGACACCAGAGTGGCTACACCTTC
NA	TRBJ2-3	TRBD2	TRBV24-1	16	CATSDRVAGVTDTQYF	TGTGCCACCAGTGATCGGGTAGCGGGGGTGACAGATACGCAGTATTTT
NA	TRBJ1-5	TRBD1	TRBV5-1	15	CASSPGDRDTQPQHF	TGCGCCAGCAGCCCGGGGGACAGGGACACGCAGCCCCAGCATTTT
NA	TRBJ2-7	NA	TRBV20-1	14	CSAEDRASSYEQYF	TGCAGTGCTGAGGACAGAGCCAGCTCCTACGAGCAGTACTTC
NA	TRBJ2-7	NA	TRBV24-1	17	CATSDLTGPPQRDEQYF	TGTGCCACCAGTGATTTAACGGGACCACCCCAGAGGGACGAGCAGTACTTC
NA	TRBJ2-3	TRBD2	TRBV27	15	CASSSGLADTDTQYF	TGTGCCAGCAGTTCGGGACTAGCGGACACAGATACGCAGTATTTT
few	TRBJ1-5	NA	TRBV12-3/TRBV12-4	13	CASKGGSGQPQHF	TGTGCCAGTAAGGGGGGGTCGGGCCAGCCCCAGCATTTT
NA	TRBJ2-5	TRBD1	TRBV9	13	CASSGTGKQTQYF	TGTGCCAGCAGCGGGACAGGGAAACAGACCCAGTACTTC
few	TRBJ2-5	NA	TRBV3-1	16	CASSDAGTPGGETQYF	TGTGCCAGCAGCGACGCCGGGACACCCGGGGGAGAGACCCAGTACTTC
NA	TRBJ2-1	TRBD1	TRBV7-3	14	CASSLGTGPIEQFF	TGTGCCAGCAGCCTGGGGACAGGGCCGATTGAGCAGTTCTTC
many	TRBJ2-3	NA	TRBV20-1	15	CSARRTAVGTDTQYF	TGCAGTGCAAGAAGGACCGCAGTGGGCACAGATACGCAGTATTTT
few	TRBJ2-5	NA	TRBV15	13	CATSRPPLETQYF	TGTGCCACCAGCAGACCCCCGTTGGAGACCCAGTACTTC
few	TRBJ2-3	NA	TRBV4-2	19	CASSQDGQHSGQRTDTQYF	TGTGCCAGCAGCCAAGACGGGCAACATTCAGGACAGCGCACAGATACGCAGTATTTT
NA	TRBJ2-7	TRBD2	TRBV30	15	CAWSSGSGTYYEQYF	TGTGCCTGGAGTAGTGGCAGCGGGACCTACTACGAGCAGTACTTC
NA	TRBJ2-3	NA	TRBV7-9	17	CASSLHLGPYSTDTQYF	TGTGCCAGCAGCTTACATCTGGGCCCTTACAGCACAGATACGCAGTATTTT
NA	TRBJ2-4	NA	TRBV21-1	19	CASMELALAREAAKNIQYF	TGTGCCAGCATGGAATTGGCCCTTGCCAGGGAGGCCGCCAAAAACATTCAGTACTTC
NA	TRBJ2-1	NA	TRBV11-3	15	CASSRQGSRGNEQFF	TGTGCCAGCAGCCGTCAGGGTAGCCGAGGGAATGAGCAGTTCTTC
few	TRBJ1-4	NA	TRBV12-3/TRBV12-4	14	CASGADNPNEKLFF	TGTGCCAGCGGTGCTGATAACCCTAATGAAAAACTGTTTTTT
many	TRBJ2-3	NA	TRBV4-3	15	CASSQGRAWTDTQYF	TGCGCCAGCAGCCAAGGTCGAGCGTGGACAGATACGCAGTATTTT
many	TRBJ2-7	TRBD1	TRBV7-2	16	CASSITGTVLSYEQYF	TGTGCCAGCAGTATCACCGGGACAGTCCTCTCCTACGAGCAGTACTTC
many	TRBJ2-1	NA	TRBV11-1	12	CASSRGDNEQFF	TGTGCCAGCAGCCGAGGAGACAATGAGCAGTTCTTC
NA	TRBJ2-3	TRBD2	TRBV20-1	14	CSAPSGVGTDTQYF	TGCAGTGCTCCGAGCGGGGTTGGCACAGATACGCAGTATTTT
NA	TRBJ1-4	TRBD1	TRBV7-2	14	CASSQDRGHEKLFF	TGTGCCAGCAGCCAAGACAGGGGTCATGAAAAACTGTTTTTT
many	TRBJ1-1	NA	TRBV18	16	CASSPPGPPPNTEAFF	TGTGCCAGCTCACCACCGGGGCCACCCCCTAACACTGAAGCTTTCTTT
NA	TRBJ1-1	NA	TRBV29-1	13	CSVLDSMNTEAFF	TGCAGCGTGTTGGACAGCATGAACACTGAAGCTTTCTTT
NA	TRBJ1-5	NA	TRBV4-1	15	CASSQVSGHGQPQHF	TGCGCCAGCAGCCAAGTCAGCGGGCACGGACAGCCCCAGCATTTT
many	TRBJ2-2	TRBD1	TRBV12-3/TRBV12-4	15	CASSSGTGGTGELFF	TGTGCCAGCAGCTCCGGGACAGGGGGGACCGGGGAGCTGTTTTTT
few	TRBJ2-3	NA	TRBV6-2/TRBV6-3	13	CASSLWGQDTQYF	TGTGCCAGCAGTTTGTGGGGGCAAGATACGCAGTATTTT
NA	TRBJ2-3	NA	TRBV6-5	14	CASSHGTSTDTQYF	TGTGCCAGCAGTCACGGGACCAGCACAGATACGCAGTATTTT